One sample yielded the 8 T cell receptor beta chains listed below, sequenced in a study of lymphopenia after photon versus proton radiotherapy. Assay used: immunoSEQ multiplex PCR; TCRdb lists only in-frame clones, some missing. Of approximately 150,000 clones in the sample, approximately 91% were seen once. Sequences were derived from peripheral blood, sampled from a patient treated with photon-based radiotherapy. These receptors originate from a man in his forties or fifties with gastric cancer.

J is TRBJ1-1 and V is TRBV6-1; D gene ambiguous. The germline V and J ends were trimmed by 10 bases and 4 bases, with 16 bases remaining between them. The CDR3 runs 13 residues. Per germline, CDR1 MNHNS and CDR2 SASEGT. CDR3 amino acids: CATLGGFGTEAFF. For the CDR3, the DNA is TGTGCCACTCTCGGAGGATTTGGCACTGAAGCTTTCTTT.

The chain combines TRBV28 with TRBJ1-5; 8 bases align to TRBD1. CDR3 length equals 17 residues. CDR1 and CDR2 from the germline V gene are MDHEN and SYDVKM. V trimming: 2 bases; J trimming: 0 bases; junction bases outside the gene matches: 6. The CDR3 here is CASSLGGQAYSNQPQHF. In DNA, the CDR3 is TGTGCCAGCAGTTTAGGGGGACAGGCATATAGCAATCAGCCCCAGCATTTT. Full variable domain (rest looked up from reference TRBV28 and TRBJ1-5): DVKVTQSSRYLVKRTGEKVFLECVQDMDHENMFWYRQDPGLGLRLIYFSYDVKMKEKGDIPEGYSVSREKKERFSLILESASTNQTSMYLCASSLGGQAYSNQPQHFGDGTRLSIL.

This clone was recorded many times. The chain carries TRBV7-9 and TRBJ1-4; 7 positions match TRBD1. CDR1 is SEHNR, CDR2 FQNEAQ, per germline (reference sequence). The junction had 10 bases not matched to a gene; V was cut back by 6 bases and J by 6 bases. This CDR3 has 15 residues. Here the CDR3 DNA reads TGTGCCAGCAGACCTATACAGGGGAAGGATGAAAAACTGTTTTTT. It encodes CASRPIQGKDEKLFF.

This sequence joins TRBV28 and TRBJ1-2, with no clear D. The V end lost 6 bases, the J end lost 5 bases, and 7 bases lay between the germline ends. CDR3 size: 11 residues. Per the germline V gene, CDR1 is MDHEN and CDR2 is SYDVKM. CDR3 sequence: CASSPGYGYTF. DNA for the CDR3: TGTGCCAGCAGCCCGGGATATGGCTACACCTTC.

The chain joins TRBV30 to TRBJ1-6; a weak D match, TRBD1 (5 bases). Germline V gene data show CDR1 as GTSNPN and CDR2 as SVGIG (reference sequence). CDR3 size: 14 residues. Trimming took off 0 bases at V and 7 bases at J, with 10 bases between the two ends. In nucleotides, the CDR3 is TGTGCCTGGAGTGTAGAGACAGAAAATTCACCCCTCCACTTT. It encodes CAWSVETENSPLHF.

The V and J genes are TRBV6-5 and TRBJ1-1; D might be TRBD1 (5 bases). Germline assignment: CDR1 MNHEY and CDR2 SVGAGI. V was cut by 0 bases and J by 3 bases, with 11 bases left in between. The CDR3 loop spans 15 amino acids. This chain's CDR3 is CASSYSIMGHTEAFF. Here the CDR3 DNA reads TGTGCCAGCAGTTACTCCATCATGGGACACACTGAAGCTTTCTTT.

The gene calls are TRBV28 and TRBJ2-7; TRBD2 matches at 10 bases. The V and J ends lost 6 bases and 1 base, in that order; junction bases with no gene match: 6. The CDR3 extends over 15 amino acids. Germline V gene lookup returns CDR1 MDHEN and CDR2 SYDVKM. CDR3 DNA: TGTGCCAGCAGGTCTAGCGGGAGAGCGTCCTACGAGCAGTACTTC. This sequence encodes CASRSSGRASYEQYF.

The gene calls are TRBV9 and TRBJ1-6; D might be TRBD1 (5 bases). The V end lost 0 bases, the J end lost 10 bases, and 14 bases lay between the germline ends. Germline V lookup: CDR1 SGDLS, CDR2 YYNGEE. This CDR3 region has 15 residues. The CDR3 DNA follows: TGTGCCAGCAGCGTAGGAGGGGCACTAGAATCACCCCTCCACTTT. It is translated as CASSVGGALESPLHF.